This entry concerns a single T cell receptor (beta chain). Its cognate antigen is unknown. Germline lookup yields CDR1 SEHNR and CDR2 FQNEAQ (reference sequence). The CDR3 is 12 amino acids. This record comes from a study of monozygotic twins with inflammatory bowel disease. Regarding the study as a whole: There were differing immunosuppressive treatments, which may have added variability to patient repertoires.

For every TCR library, roughly 3,700 ng of total RNA was used. TCRdb re-analyzed the 5' RACE reads; it lists each CDR3 protein once, without DNA. The sample's table shows around 400,000 distinct CDR3 sequences. This receptor was taken from a human donor with ulcerative colitis or Crohn's disease, or a healthy co-twin of an affected twin (not recorded which). V and J are TRBV7-9 and TRBJ2-7; the D gene TCRdb calls, TRBD2, cannot be checked with no DNA. Sequenced material: blood. The CDR3 region is CASSPASYEQYF.